The clone carrying this T cell receptor beta chain was counted between two and nine times. Its antigen is still unknown. The data stem from a study of T cells in Graves' hyperthyroidism and ophthalmopathy. Clinical symptoms, serum thyroxine and TRAb, thyroid ultrasound and orbital computed tomography together formed the diagnostic basis. Points from the study as a whole: Among thyroid clonotypes expanded above 0.001, most also appeared in blood. By a 13 V-J model, ophthalmopathy was set apart from stable hyperthyroidism.

This CDR3 has 14 residues. V lost 3 bases, J lost 4 bases, and 3 bases stayed unmatched. Germline values: CDR1 MNHEY, CDR2 SMNVEV (reference sequence). Using RNA transcripts as the source, TCR beta CDR3 regions were amplified. The HTBI primer set drove a first-round RT-PCR of the TCR CDR3. TCRdb re-called the multiplex PCR reads through MiXCR, storing one row per CDR3 protein. Here the sample spans 550,000 to 600,000 distinct CDR3 sequences, 35% to 55% being singletons. The source is an adult woman with Graves' disease, either hyperthyroidism or ophthalmopathy (not recorded which). Input material: peripheral blood or thyroid tissue (not recorded which). V is TRBV27 and J is TRBJ1-5; 7 nucleotides align to TRBD1. Here the CDR3 reads CASSFEGANQPQHF. CDR3 coding DNA: TGTGCCAGCAGTTTTGAGGGGGCTAATCAGCCCCAGCATTTT.